This T cell receptor (beta chain) appears in the sequencing data of a study of CD8 T cells in Susac syndrome. Study as a whole: Of the sequenced Susac syndrome patients, about six had active disease and roughly eight were in remission.

Random hexamers were used to reverse transcribe roughly 0.5 to 1 ug of RNA. TCRdb processed the immunoSEQ multiplex PCR reads anew with MiXCR; each CDR3 protein has one entry. The sample consists of over 70,000 distinct CDR3 sequences, about 96% of them appearing once. V was cut by 0 bases and J by 8 bases, with 13 bases left in between. The germline CDR1 and CDR2 sequences are SGHDN and FVKESK. This CDR3 has 14 residues. The patients with Susac syndrome satisfied recently defined diagnostic criteria for either definite or probable disease. V usage is TRBV14 and J usage is TRBJ1-1; D is ambiguous. The specimen sequenced was CD8+ T cells from PBMCs. The receptor comes from a human donor with Susac syndrome. The CDR3 nucleotides read TGTGCCAGCAGCCAAGATCTCCGGTCCTACGAAGCTTTCTTT. Translating gives CASSQDLRSYEAFF.